This T cell receptor beta chain was retrieved from a study of control samples from healthy donors and cancer patients. Germline V gene lookup returns CDR1 LGHNA and CDR2 YNFKEQ. Trimming stripped 1 base from V and 6 bases from J, with 6 bases between. This CDR3 is built from 13 residues. Using immunoSEQ multiplex PCR, the repertoire was profiled, and TCRdb retains in-frame clones only, with some absent. The sample consists of about 61,000 clones, 90% of them appearing once. The sample comprised PBMCs. V gene TRBV4-2 combines with J gene TRBJ2-2, with D perhaps being TRBD1 or TRBD2 (5 bases each). The receptor's source is a man between 60 and 75 years old with colorectal cancer. CDR3 coding DNA: TGTGCCAGCAGCCAAGGGGGGTCCGGGGAGCTGTTTTTT. Translated: CASSQGGSGELFF.